The 22 T cell receptor beta chains presented below share a single source sample, sequenced in a study of blood T cell repertoires in COVID-19. Using immunoSEQ multiplex PCR, the repertoire was profiled, and TCRdb retains in-frame clones only, with some absent. The table shows roughly 140,000 clones, with 85% occurring only once. Sequencing was done on a sample of peripheral blood. These receptors originate from a woman aged 40 to 50 with active or convalescent COVID-19.

This clone occurred once. The V and J genes are TRBV28 and TRBJ2-1; D remains unclear. V lost 2 bases, J lost 5 bases, and 16 bases lay in between. The CDR3 spans 16 residues. Per germline, CDR1 MDHEN and CDR2 SYDVKM. The CDR3 DNA follows: TGTGCCAGCAGTTTAGTTTTGAGGCGAGAAGACAATGAGCAGTTCTTC. This encodes CASSLVLRREDNEQFF.

Only one count was recorded for this clone. This chain connects TRBV4-2 to TRBJ1-6; possibly TRBD1 for D (6 bases). The CDR3 is made up of 15 amino acids. From germline, CDR1 is LGHNA and CDR2 YNFKEQ. V lost 1 base and J lost 7, with 11 bases in between. The CDR3: CASSQGGHINSPLHF. The CDR3 nucleotides read TGTGCCAGCAGCCAAGGGGGACATATCAATTCACCCCTCCACTTT.

This clone has only one observation. V usage is TRBV6-6 and J usage is TRBJ2-6; tentative D call: TRBD2 (6 bases). The CDR3 covers 19 residues. The germline V and J ends were trimmed by 6 bases and 0 bases, with 21 bases remaining between them. Germline V lookup: CDR1 MNHNY, CDR2 SVGAGI (reference sequence). Here the CDR3 DNA reads TGTGCCAGCAGCTACCCCCTAGGGGCGGGGATCTCTGGGGCCAACGTCCTGACTTTC. It specifies CASSYPLGAGISGANVLTF.

The rearrangement joins TRBV5-1 to TRBJ1-6; 9 bases align to TRBD1. Germline V gene sequence: CDR1 SGHRS, CDR2 YFSETQ. CDR3 length: 19 amino acids. V shed 0 bases and J 0 bases; nucleotides not matched to a gene: 7. This CDR3 reads CASSLEGQGTYSYNSPLHF. DNA of the CDR3: TGCGCCAGCAGCTTGGAAGGACAGGGGACCTACTCCTATAATTCACCCCTCCACTTT.

The chain links TRBV27 to TRBJ1-1; the D gene is possibly TRBD1 (5 bases). Trimming took 1 base from V and 7 from J, leaving 10 bases between them. CDR1 is MNHEY, CDR2 SMNVEV, per germline (reference sequence). This CDR3 region has 13 residues. The CDR3 loop is CASSLWQGGEAFF. The CDR3 DNA is TGTGCCAGCAGTTTATGGCAGGGCGGTGAAGCTTTCTTT.

The gene calls are TRBV27 and TRBJ2-1; the match to TRBD2 covers 8 bases. There are 19 residues in the CDR3. V lost 0 bases to trimming and J lost 2 bases; unmatched junction nucleotides: 12. The V gene's germline CDR1 is MNHEY and CDR2 SMNVEV (reference sequence). CDR3 amino acids: CASSLSTVSSGSTYNEQFF. The CDR3 nucleotides are TGTGCCAGCAGTTTATCGACGGTCTCGAGCGGGAGCACCTACAATGAGCAGTTCTTC.

V usage is TRBV18 and J usage is TRBJ2-7, with TRBD1 identical over 9 bases. Trimming at V came to 3 bases and at J to 4 bases, leaving 7 bases not matched to a gene. Germline CDR1 KGHSH, CDR2 LQKENI. The CDR3 sequence is 15 residues long. In DNA form, the CDR3 reads TGTGCCAGCTCACCCCGTACAGGGGGCTTGTACGAGCAGTACTTC. This sequence encodes CASSPRTGGLYEQYF.

The chain recombines TRBV7-8 with TRBJ2-7; 10 bases are a match to TRBD1. CDR3 size: 15 residues. In germline, CDR1 is SGHVS, CDR2 FQNEAQ. J lost 1 base, V lost 2 bases, and 2 bases had no gene match. The CDR3, as DNA: TGTGCCAGCAGCTTATGGGACAGGGGTTCCTACGAGCAGTACTTC. Translating it yields CASSLWDRGSYEQYF.

This clone was seen once. This rearrangement joins TRBV5-6 to TRBJ1-5, with 7 nucleotides matching TRBD1. The CDR3 contains 16 residues. Germline assignment: CDR1 SGHDT and CDR2 YYEEEE. The V gene end was trimmed by 5 bases and the J gene end by 1 base; junction bases not matched to a gene: 9. CDR3 protein: CASSWGPGGSNQPQHF. The CDR3 nucleotides read TGTGCCAGCAGTTGGGGCCCAGGGGGGAGCAATCAGCCCCAGCATTTT. Complete variable domain (other parts from reference TRBV5-6 and TRBJ1-5): DAGVTQSPTHLIKTRGQQVTLRCSPKSGHDTVSWYQQALGQGPQFIFQYYEEEERQRGNFPDRFSGHQFPNYSSELNVNALLLGDSALYLCASSWGPGGSNQPQHFGDGTRLSIL.

The V gene is TRBV27, the J gene TRBJ2-3, with D possibly matching TRBD2 (5 bases). Trimming took 3 bases from V and 2 from J, leaving 9 bases between them. CDR3 length: 14 amino acids. Germline values: CDR1 MNHEY, CDR2 SMNVEV (reference sequence). This CDR3 reads CASSFTRITDTQYF. CDR3 sequence (DNA): TGTGCCAGCAGTTTCACTAGGATCACAGATACGCAGTATTTT.

The chain uses TRBV6-5 and TRBJ1-5; 7 bases line up with TRBD1. The CDR3 length is 13 residues. V lost 6 bases and J lost 4; bases outside the gene matches: 3. CDR1 and CDR2 from the germline V gene are MNHEY and SVGAGI. CDR3 in DNA: TGTGCCAGCAGGCAACAGGGGAATCAGCCCCAGCATTTT. This encodes CASRQQGNQPQHF.

The chain uses TRBV5-6 and TRBJ1-2; possibly TRBD1 for D (5 bases). CDR1 SGHDT and CDR2 YYEEEE come from the germline V gene. CDR3 length equals 14 residues. The ends were cut back, 4 bases at V and 8 bases at J, with 18 bases in the middle. The CDR3 sequence: CASSLDSAGRGYTF. CDR3 bases: TGTGCCAGCAGCCTCGACAGCGCGGGGAGAGGCTACACCTTC.

The CDR3 sequence: CASSPPGVALSLNIQYF. CDR3 bases: TGTGCCAGTAGTCCTCCGGGAGTGGCTTTATCCTTAAACATTCAGTACTTC. The chain employs TRBV19 and TRBJ2-4; a weak D match, TRBD2 (6 bases). There are 17 residues in the CDR3. CDR1 LNHDA and CDR2 SQIVND come from the germline V gene (reference sequence). Trimming pared 5 bases from V and 6 bases from J, leaving 23 bases between.

The chain uses TRBV6-5 and TRBJ2-5, with D possibly TRBD1 on 5 matching bases. The CDR3 runs to 13 residues. Germline V gene data show CDR1 as MNHEY and CDR2 as SVGAGI. The V and J ends lost 6 bases and 3 bases respectively, with 11 bases between them. The CDR3 protein is CASSRPREETQYF. DNA for the CDR3: TGTGCCAGCAGCCGCCCCAGGGAAGAGACCCAGTACTTC.

This chain uses TRBV19 with TRBJ1-2; possible D gene TRBD1, 6 bases. The CDR3 length is 16 residues. V gave up 7 bases and J gave up 3 bases, with 21 bases separating them. Germline V gene sequence: CDR1 LNHDA, CDR2 SQIVND (reference sequence). The CDR3, as DNA: TGTGCCAGTACCATGGGGACGGACAGTATTTACTATGGCTACACCTTC. As protein: CASTMGTDSIYYGYTF.

This clone was counted a single time. The rearrangement joins TRBV27 to TRBJ1-5, with TRBD1 as a possible D gene (6 bases). Deletions cut 3 bases from V and 4 bases from J, with 13 bases between. Germline CDR1 is MNHEY and CDR2 is SMNVEV (reference sequence). There are 15 residues in the CDR3. The CDR3 DNA is TGTGCCAGCAGTTTCTTTCCGCAGGGGAATCAGCCCCAGCATTTT. This translates into CASSFFPQGNQPQHF.

CDR3 amino acids: CASTPQGAVTQYF. DNA for the CDR3: TGTGCCAGCACCCCACAGGGGGCCGTGACCCAGTACTTC. V gene TRBV6-5 combines with J gene TRBJ2-5, with TRBD1 matching 9 bases. Losses at the gene ends were 7 bases for V and 7 bases for J; bases not matched to a gene: 7. The germline V gene encodes CDR1 MNHEY and CDR2 SVGAGI. The CDR3 extends over 13 amino acids.

This CDR3 is CASTVIQGTNSPLHF. CDR3 DNA: TGTGCCAGCACCGTTATACAGGGGACAAATTCACCCCTCCACTTT. The chain is built from TRBV2 and TRBJ1-6; 7 bases are a match to TRBD1. V gave up 7 bases and J gave up 7 bases; unmatched junction bases: 10. CDR3 length: 15 residues. The germline V gene encodes CDR1 SNHLY and CDR2 FYNNEI.

The chain uses TRBV6-2 or TRBV6-3 and TRBJ2-7, with 7 nucleotides matching TRBD2. CDR1 and CDR2 from the germline V gene are MNHEY and SVGEGT. The CDR3 is made up of 17 amino acids. Trimming took 5 bases from V and 1 from J; bases not matched to a gene: 14. The CDR3 protein is CASSAHAGRSRSYEQYF. As DNA, the CDR3 is TGTGCCAGCAGTGCCCATGCCGGGAGGAGTAGGTCCTACGAGCAGTACTTC.

This sequence joins TRBV3-1 (or the pseudogene TRBV3-2) and TRBJ2-7; D possibly corresponds to TRBD2 (5 bases). The germline gives CDR1 LGHDT, CDR2 YNNKEL (reference sequence). Between the trimmed V and J ends, which lost 2 bases and 2 bases, there was a span of 10 bases. CDR3 size: 14 residues. DNA of the CDR3: TGTGCCAGCAGCCAACCGGGATCTACCTACGAGCAGTACTTC. Its protein is CASSQPGSTYEQYF.

The chain is built from TRBV5-1 and TRBJ1-6; D call uncertain. CDR1 is SGHRS and CDR2 is YFSETQ in the germline V gene. Deletions cut 0 bases from V and 4 bases from J, with 14 bases between. The CDR3 runs to 17 residues. CDR3: CASSLAGGSLYNSPLHF. The CDR3 nucleotides are TGCGCCAGCAGCTTGGCTGGCGGCAGCCTGTATAATTCACCCCTCCACTTT.

This clone has just one count. The J gene is TRBJ2-1, the V gene TRBV15, with 8 nucleotides matching TRBD2. The CDR3 is made up of 15 amino acids. Germline values: CDR1 LNHNV, CDR2 YYDKDF (reference sequence). Trimming removed 8 bases from V and 2 bases from J; junction bases left unmatched: 8. The CDR3 protein is CATSPIGRAYNEQFF. CDR3 nucleotides: TGTGCCACCTCGCCTATCGGGAGGGCCTACAATGAGCAGTTCTTC.